The source of this TCR beta chain is a study of blood T cell repertoires in COVID-19. Method: immunoSEQ multiplex PCR; TCRdb's copy keeps in-frame clones and lacks some. Of some 180,000 clones listed, about 93% are singletons. The source is a man aged 50-60 years with acute or convalescent COVID-19. The sequencing input was peripheral blood.

The CDR3, as DNA: TGTGCCAGCAGTGACCTCACCAGGGAGCCCCAGCATTTT. Amino acid sequence: CASSDLTREPQHF. This rearrangement joins TRBV6-1 to TRBJ1-5, with D possibly TRBD1 on 5 matching bases. Looked up from germline, CDR1 is MNHNS and CDR2 is SASEGT. This CDR3 has 13 residues. Trimming took off 3 bases at V and 8 bases at J, with 11 bases between the two ends.